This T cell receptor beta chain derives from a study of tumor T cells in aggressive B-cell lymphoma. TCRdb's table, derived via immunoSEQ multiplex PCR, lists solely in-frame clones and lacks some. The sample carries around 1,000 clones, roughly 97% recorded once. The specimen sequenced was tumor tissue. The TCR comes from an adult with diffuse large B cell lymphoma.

The CDR3: CASSPGQNYEQYF. CDR3 in DNA: TGTGCCAGCTCACCGGGACAGAATTACGAGCAGTACTTC. The rearrangement links TRBV18 to TRBJ2-7, with TRBD1 matching 7 bases. This CDR3 comprises 13 residues. After removal of 3 bases from V and 4 bases from J, the junction contained 3 bases not matched to a gene. CDR1 and CDR2 (germline): KGHSH, LQKENI.